This T cell receptor (beta chain) originates from a study of T cell responses to AZD1222 COVID-19 vaccine. To note about this clone: Other DNA variants within this sample encode the same CDR3.

CDR3 length: 16 residues. Trimming took 6 bases from V and 4 from J; bases not matched to a gene: 14. CDR1 is LGHDT, CDR2 YNNKEL, per germline (reference sequence). The repertoire was sequenced with immunoSEQ multiplex PCR; TCRdb's copy has only in-frame clones and lacks some. The data show fewer than 100,000 clones, roughly 92% seen once. The V and J genes are TRBV3-1 (or the pseudogene TRBV3-2) and TRBJ1-2, with 7 nucleotides matching TRBD1. This TCR was sampled from an adult in good health. Here the sequenced sample was peripheral blood, taken on day 0 of AZD1222 vaccination. The CDR3 reads CASSRVGRGRVYGYTF. The DNA for the CDR3 is TGTGCCAGCAGTCGTGTGGGGAGGGGGCGAGTCTATGGCTACACCTTC.